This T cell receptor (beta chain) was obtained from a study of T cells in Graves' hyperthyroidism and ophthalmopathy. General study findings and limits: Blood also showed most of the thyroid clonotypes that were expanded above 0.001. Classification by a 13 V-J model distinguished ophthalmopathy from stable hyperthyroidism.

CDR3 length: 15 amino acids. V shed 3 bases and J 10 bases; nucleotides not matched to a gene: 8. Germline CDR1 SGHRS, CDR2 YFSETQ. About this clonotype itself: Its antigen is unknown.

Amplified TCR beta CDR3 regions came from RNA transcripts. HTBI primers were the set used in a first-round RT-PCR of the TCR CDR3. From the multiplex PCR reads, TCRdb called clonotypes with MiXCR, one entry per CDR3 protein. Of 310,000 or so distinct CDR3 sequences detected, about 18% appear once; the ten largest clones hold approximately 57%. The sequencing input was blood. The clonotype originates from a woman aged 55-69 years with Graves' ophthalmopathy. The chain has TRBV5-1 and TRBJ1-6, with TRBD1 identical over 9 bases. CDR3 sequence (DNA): TGCGCCAGCAGCTCGGGGACAGGGCGGGAATCACCCCTCCACTTT. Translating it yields CASSSGTGRESPLHF.